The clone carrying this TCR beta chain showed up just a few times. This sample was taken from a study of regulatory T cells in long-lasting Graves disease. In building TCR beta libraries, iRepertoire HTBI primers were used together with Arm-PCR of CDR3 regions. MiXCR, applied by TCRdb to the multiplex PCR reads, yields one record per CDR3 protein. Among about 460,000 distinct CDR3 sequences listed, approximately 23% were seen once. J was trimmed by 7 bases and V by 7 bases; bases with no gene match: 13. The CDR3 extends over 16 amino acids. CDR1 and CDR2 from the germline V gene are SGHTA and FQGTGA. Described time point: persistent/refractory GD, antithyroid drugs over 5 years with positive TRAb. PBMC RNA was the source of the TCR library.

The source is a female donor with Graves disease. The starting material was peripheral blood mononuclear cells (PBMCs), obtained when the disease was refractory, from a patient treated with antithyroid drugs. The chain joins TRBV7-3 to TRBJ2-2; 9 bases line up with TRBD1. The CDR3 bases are TGTGCCAGCACCAGACCGGGACAGGGTAGAGTCGGGGAGCTGTTTTTT. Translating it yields CASTRPGQGRVGELFF.